The rows below give T cell receptor beta chains drawn from one sample of a study of T-cell reconstitution after alpha-beta-depleted transplantation in children. TCRdb redid the calling of the PCR reads with MiXCR, one entry per CDR3 protein. The sample contains about 97,000 distinct CDR3 sequences, about 7.5% of which appear only once. The sample here was PBMCs, taken before TCRalphabeta/CD19-depleted stem cell transplant. Every receptor here comes from a boy aged 2 to 10 with acute lymphoblastic leukemia, due to receive a stem cell transplant. The conserved cysteine and the conserved F or W are not part of the CDR3 here. The size field is filled for only some rows; it gives once, few, many or a size class.

abundance | j_gene | v_gene | CDR3aa
. | TRBJ1-2 | TRBV15 | ATSSPLRYYGYT
. | TRBJ1-1 | TRBV12-3/TRBV12-4 | ASGSQEAF
few | TRBJ2-1 | TRBV11-2 | ASRFPWTSGGLRSNEQF
many | TRBJ1-6 | TRBV7-8 | ASSLALGRGQSDNSPLH
. | TRBJ2-5 | TRBV7-2 | ASSFGRSDQY
many | TRBJ2-3 | TRBV9 | ASGTGRTDTQY
few | TRBJ1-1 | TRBV9 | ASSPTQRGAHTEAF
many | TRBJ2-1 | TRBV6-1 | ASSETGDGLDNEQF
few | TRBJ2-5 | TRBV7-2 | ASSRDRGQETQY
. | TRBJ2-2 | TRBV7-2 | ASRSSGRTGELF
. | TRBJ1-6 | TRBV27 | AISQGARNSPLH
many | TRBJ2-3 | TRBV7-2 | ASSLLFSGGLSTDTQY
few | TRBJ2-7 | TRBV6-1 | ASSAGMRVMFEQY
. | TRBJ2-5 | TRBV12-3/TRBV12-4 | ASSFGGGLETQY